The 16 T cell receptor beta chains given below trace back to one sample, sequenced in a study of graft-versus-host responses after intestinal transplantation. Their antigens are not known. The repertoire was sequenced with immunoSEQ multiplex PCR; TCRdb's copy has only in-frame clones and lacks some. The table has some 96,000 clones, roughly 90% seen once. The sample in question was unstimulated CD4+ T cells sorted from spleen or lymph node cells, obtained before transplant. These receptors all stem from a human donor who was the organ donor for an intestinal transplant.

This clone was detected once. The chain combines TRBV19 with TRBJ2-1; D is ambiguous. Germline-derived CDR1 and CDR2 are LNHDA and SQIVND (reference sequence). The CDR3 covers 17 residues. Trimming removed 7 bases from V and 0 bases from J, with 19 bases in between. The CDR3 DNA reads TGTGCCAGTAAGGTAGTGTCAGCATCGAGCTCCTACAATGAGCAGTTCTTC. Encoded protein: CASKVVSASSSYNEQFF.

V gene TRBV7-8 combines with J gene TRBJ2-7; tentatively, D is TRBD1 or TRBD2 (6 bases each). Germline V gives CDR1 SGHVS, CDR2 FQNEAQ. This CDR3 is built from 17 residues. Trimming shortened V by 4 bases and J by 2 bases, and 21 bases separated the two germline ends. The CDR3 DNA sequence: TGTGCCAGCAGCTCCTCCCCTGGGGGGACAAGAACCTACGAGCAGTACTTC. It encodes CASSSSPGGTRTYEQYF.

The chain couples TRBV6-1 to TRBJ2-6; TRBD1 aligns across 11 bases. CDR1 is MNHNS and CDR2 is SASEGT in the germline V gene. V lost 9 bases to trimming and J lost 0 bases; unmatched junction nucleotides: 1. The CDR3 extends over 15 amino acids. Written as DNA, the CDR3 is TGTGCCAGGGGGACAGGGGGCTCTGGGGCCAACGTCCTGACTTTC. It codes for CARGTGGSGANVLTF.

CDR3 region: CASSPNRGRTHSGNTIYF. DNA for the CDR3: TGTGCCAGCAGCCCGAACCGCGGGAGAACCCACTCTGGAAACACCATATATTTT. The J gene is TRBJ1-3, the V gene TRBV7-8; D gene uncertain. CDR3 length: 18 residues. Per germline, CDR1 SGHVS and CDR2 FQNEAQ. Between the trimmed V and J ends, which lost 5 bases and 0 bases, there was a span of 20 bases.

The chain joins TRBV18 to TRBJ2-2; 8 bases fit TRBD1. This CDR3 has 15 residues. Germline values: CDR1 KGHSH, CDR2 LQKENI. The V and J ends lost 5 bases and 3 bases, in that order; junction bases with no gene match: 5. CDR3 DNA: TGTGCCAGCTCAAAGGCGACAGGGGACACCGGGGAGCTGTTTTTT. It encodes CASSKATGDTGELFF.

The chain uses TRBV10-2 and TRBJ2-2, with 7 nucleotides matching TRBD2. The length of the CDR3 is 15 residues. Germline CDR1 WSHSY, CDR2 SAAADI. Germline trimming cut 6 bases from V and 0 bases from J; bases unmatched to any gene: 4. CDR3 bases: TGCGCCAGCAGACCCCGGGGGGCGAACACCGGGGAGCTGTTTTTT. Protein: CASRPRGANTGELFF.

The chain has TRBV30 and TRBJ1-6, with D perhaps matching TRBD1 (5 bases). There are 13 residues in the CDR3. Germline loops: CDR1 GTSNPN, CDR2 SVGIG (reference sequence). The V gene lost 1 base and the J gene lost 5 bases, with 6 bases spanning the gap. The chain's CDR3 is CAWSGQNNSPLHF. For the CDR3, the DNA is TGTGCCTGGAGTGGACAGAATAATTCACCCCTCCACTTT.

The V gene is TRBV11-2, the J gene TRBJ1-6; D not resolved. Trimming pared 4 bases from V and 6 bases from J, leaving 16 bases between. Germline CDR1 reads SGHAT; CDR2 reads FQNNGV. This CDR3 contains 16 residues. CDR3 nucleotides: TGTGCCAGCAGCTCCGAGCGTACAGCGTTTAATTCACCCCTCCACTTT. Its protein product is CASSSERTAFNSPLHF.

This sequence joins TRBV10-3 and TRBJ2-7; 7 nucleotides align to TRBD1. CDR1 and CDR2 from the germline V gene are ENHRY and SYGVKD. The V segment lost 4 bases and the J segment 4 bases; nucleotides outside the gene matches: 7. This CDR3 comprises 14 residues. DNA for the CDR3: TGTGCCATCAGTGGAACCGGGACAGATTACGAGCAGTACTTC. Protein sequence: CAISGTGTDYEQYF.

The chain is built from TRBV19 and TRBJ1-2; TRBD1 matches at 12 bases. This CDR3 region has 19 residues. Germline V gene data show CDR1 as LNHDA and CDR2 as SQIVND (reference sequence). The J segment lost 4 bases and the V segment lost 5 bases, leaving 17 bases of the junction unmatched. CDR3 sequence (DNA): TGTGCCAGTAGTCCCCTTGTTCCGGGACAGGGGGCTGGGACCTATGGCTACACCTTC. It yields the protein CASSPLVPGQGAGTYGYTF.

The CDR3 loop is CASSESLGQQNTEAFF. CDR3 DNA: TGTGCCAGCAGTGAATCACTGGGGCAGCAGAACACTGAAGCTTTCTTT. The chain couples TRBV6-1 to TRBJ1-1; tentatively, D is TRBD1 (5 bases). The CDR3 has 16 residues. V dropped 2 bases and J dropped 1 base, with 14 bases sitting between them. Germline V gene data show CDR1 as MNHNS and CDR2 as SASEGT.

The rearrangement uses TRBV10-3 and TRBJ1-2; the D is unclear. V dropped 2 bases and J dropped 4 bases, with 11 bases sitting between them. CDR3 length equals 14 residues. Germline V gene sequence: CDR1 ENHRY, CDR2 SYGVKD. The CDR3, as DNA: TGTGCCATCAGTGAGGCGGACGGCTCCTATGGCTACACCTTC. Its translation is CAISEADGSYGYTF.

This chain uses TRBV29-1 with TRBJ2-7; TRBD1 is a possible D gene (6 bases). This CDR3 is 11 amino acids long. The germline gives CDR1 SQVTM, CDR2 ANQGSEA. Trimming stripped 6 bases from V and 10 bases from J, with 16 bases between. CDR3 bases: TGCAGCGTGCACTACTCAGGGGCCCAGTACTTC. It yields the protein CSVHYSGAQYF.

This clone has a single count. V and J are TRBV15 and TRBJ2-5, with 7 bases aligning to TRBD1. This CDR3 has 16 amino acids. The germline gives CDR1 LNHNV, CDR2 YYDKDF (reference sequence). The J segment lost 2 bases and the V segment lost 5 bases, leaving 11 bases of the junction unmatched. CDR3 sequence (DNA): TGTGCCACCAGCGGATGGCTCAGGGACAGTCAAGAGACCCAGTACTTC. Its translation: CATSGWLRDSQETQYF.

This sequence joins TRBV5-4 and TRBJ1-6; no firm D call. V lost 1 base and J lost 5, with 19 bases in between. The CDR3 is made up of 18 amino acids. Germline V CDR1 and CDR2: SGHNT, YYREEE (reference sequence). This CDR3 reads CASSLMKGLGPNNSPLHF. The CDR3 nucleotides read TGTGCCAGCAGCTTGATGAAAGGCCTCGGGCCTAATAATTCACCCCTCCACTTT.

The J gene is TRBJ1-4, the V gene TRBV27; D might be TRBD1 (6 bases). Germline CDR1 is MNHEY and CDR2 is SMNVEV (reference sequence). Trimming left V 4 bases short and J 8 bases short, with 32 bases between. CDR3 length equals 20 residues. CDR3 sequence reads: CASSSDDTGLRGPLREKLFF. As DNA, the CDR3 is TGTGCCAGCAGTTCGGACGACACAGGGTTGAGGGGCCCTTTACGGGAAAAACTGTTTTTT.